This T cell receptor beta chain was recovered during a study of identical twins. Study results and caveats: Researchers reported weaker excess twin sharing in beta out-of-frame sequences. Fewer insertions marked abundant cord blood beta clonotypes; young adult naive trended weakly, memory not at all.

With regard to this clonotype: Its antigen remains unidentified.

TCRdb passed the 5' RACE reads through MiXCR, listing each CDR3 protein once. The sample yields 550,000 to 800,000 distinct CDR3 sequences, 7.1% seen once. CDR1 SQVTM and CDR2 ANQGSEA come from the germline V gene. V was clipped by 6 bases and J by 0 bases, with 12 bases between them. The CDR3 spans 15 residues. In addition, the sample was reused for a study of yellow fever vaccine responses in identical twins.

The source material was PBMCs. This TCR was sampled from a young woman in good health. The chain joins TRBV29-1 to TRBJ2-6; D may be TRBD2 (6 bases). CDR3 DNA sequence: TGCAGCGTGGCTGCGGGGCTCTCTGGGGCCAACGTCCTGACTTTC. Amino acids: CSVAAGLSGANVLTF.